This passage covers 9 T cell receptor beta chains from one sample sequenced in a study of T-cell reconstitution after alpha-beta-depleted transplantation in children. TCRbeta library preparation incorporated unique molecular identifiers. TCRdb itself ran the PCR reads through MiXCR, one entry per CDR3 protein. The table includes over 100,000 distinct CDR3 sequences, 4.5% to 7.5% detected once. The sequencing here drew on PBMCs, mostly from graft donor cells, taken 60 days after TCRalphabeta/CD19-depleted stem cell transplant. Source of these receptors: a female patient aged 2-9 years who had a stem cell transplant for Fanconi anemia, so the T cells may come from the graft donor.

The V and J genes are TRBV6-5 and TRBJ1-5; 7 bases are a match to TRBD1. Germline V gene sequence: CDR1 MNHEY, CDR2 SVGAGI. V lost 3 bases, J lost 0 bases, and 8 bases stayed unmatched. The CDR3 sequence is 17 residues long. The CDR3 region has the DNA TGTGCCAGCAGTTATCCCCCGGGACAGTTTAGCAATCAGCCCCAGCATTTT. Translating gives CASSYPPGQFSNQPQHF.

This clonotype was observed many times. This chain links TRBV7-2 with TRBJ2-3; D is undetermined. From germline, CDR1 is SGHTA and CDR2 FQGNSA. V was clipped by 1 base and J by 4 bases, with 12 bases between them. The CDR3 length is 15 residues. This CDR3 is CASSLGPIDADTQYF. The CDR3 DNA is TGTGCCAGCAGCTTAGGCCCCATAGATGCAGATACGCAGTATTTT.

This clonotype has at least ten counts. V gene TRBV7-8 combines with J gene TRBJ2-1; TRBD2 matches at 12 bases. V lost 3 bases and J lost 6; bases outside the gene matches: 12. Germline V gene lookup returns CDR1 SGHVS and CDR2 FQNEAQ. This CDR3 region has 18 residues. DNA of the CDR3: TGTGCCAGCAGCTTTACCTCCCACAGACTAGCGGGAGTCAATGAGCAGTTCTTC. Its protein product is CASSFTSHRLAGVNEQFF.

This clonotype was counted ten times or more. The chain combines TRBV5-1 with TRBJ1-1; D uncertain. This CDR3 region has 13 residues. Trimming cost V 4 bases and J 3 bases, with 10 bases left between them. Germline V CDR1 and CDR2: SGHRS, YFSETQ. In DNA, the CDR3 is TGCGCCAGCAGCCGCCGCGTCGACACTGAAGCTTTCTTT. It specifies CASSRRVDTEAFF.

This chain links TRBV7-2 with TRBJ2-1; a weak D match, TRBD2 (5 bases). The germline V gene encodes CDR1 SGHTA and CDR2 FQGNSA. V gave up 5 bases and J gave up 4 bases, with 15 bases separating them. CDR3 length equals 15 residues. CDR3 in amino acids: CASSAAAGGYNEQFF. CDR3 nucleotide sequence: TGTGCCAGCAGCGCCGCGGCTGGCGGGTACAATGAGCAGTTCTTC.

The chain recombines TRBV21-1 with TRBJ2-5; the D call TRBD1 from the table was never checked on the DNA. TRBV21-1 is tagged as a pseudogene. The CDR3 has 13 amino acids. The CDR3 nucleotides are TGTGCCAGCAGCACCGGACAGGCGGAGACCCAGTACTTC. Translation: CASSTGQAETQYF.

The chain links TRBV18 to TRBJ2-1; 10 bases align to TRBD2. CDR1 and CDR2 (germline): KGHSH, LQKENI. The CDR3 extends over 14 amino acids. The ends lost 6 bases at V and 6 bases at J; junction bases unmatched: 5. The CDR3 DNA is TGTGCCAGCTCCCTAGCGGGAGTGGGCAATGAGCAGTTCTTC. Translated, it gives CASSLAGVGNEQFF.

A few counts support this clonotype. CDR3 residues: CASSLDRGSYETQYF. In nucleotides, the CDR3 is TGCGCCAGCAGCTTGGACAGGGGGAGTTACGAGACCCAGTACTTC. The chain employs TRBV5-1 and TRBJ2-5; 8 bases are shared with TRBD1. CDR3 size: 15 residues. The V gene's germline CDR1 is SGHRS and CDR2 YFSETQ. V gave up 0 bases and J gave up 5 bases; unmatched junction bases: 6.

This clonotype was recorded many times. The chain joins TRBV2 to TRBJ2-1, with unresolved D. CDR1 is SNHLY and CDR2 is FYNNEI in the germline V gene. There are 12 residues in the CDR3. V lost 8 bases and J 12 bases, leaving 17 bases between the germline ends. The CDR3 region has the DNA TGTGCCAGCTCCCGAAGCGCTGCGGCGCAGTTCTTC. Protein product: CASSRSAAAQFF.